This TCR beta chain emerged from a study of metastatic and nonmetastatic thyroid tumors. The wider study: Repertoire comparisons spanned blood and tumor or nodule tissue from malignant and benign thyroid patients.

The V gene's germline CDR1 is MDHEN and CDR2 SYDVKM. The CDR3 contains 13 residues. Findings of the study overall: TCR beta diversity was reportedly significantly higher in malignant thyroid tumors than benign nodules, in blood and tumor.

Comment on this clone: Its antigen is not known. Germline is not matched at one junction end, which may reflect a read error.

As handled by the study authors: Across clinicopathological groups, CDR3 differences served as the basis for building a distant-metastasis classifier for papillary thyroid cancer. TCRdb recomputed clones from the PCR reads via MiXCR. These V and J calls originate from TCRdb's pipeline instead of the authors' own analysis. The table has just under 20,000 clones, under 35% seen once. No treatment had been given to any patient before thyroid surgery. The chain uses TRBV28 and TRBJ1-2; possible D gene TRBD1, 6 bases. The sequenced material came from blood. The sequence came from a female donor with papillary thyroid cancer or a benign thyroid nodule (not recorded which). Some clones in this sample may be carry-over from other donors' samples. CDR3 residues: CASSSTGSLGYTF. DNA for the CDR3: TGTGCTAGCAGTTCGACAGGATCTTTGGGCTACACCTTC.